This passage covers 22 T cell receptor beta chains from one sample sequenced in a study of cytomegalovirus exposure and HLA in healthy donors. The PCR employed 60 Vbeta primers together with 13 Jbeta primers. Clones were sequenced by immunoSEQ multiplex PCR, and TCRdb holds only the in-frame ones, with some missing. The data hold hundreds of thousands of clones, with approximately 90% observed a single time. The sequencing sample was made of PBMCs. Receptors originate from a woman in her late teens or twenties in good health and CMV-seronegative.

V is TRBV19 and J is TRBJ1-4; 8 bases are a match to TRBD1. Trimming took 3 bases from V and 6 from J; bases not matched to a gene: 6. This CDR3 comprises 15 residues. Germline CDR1 and CDR2: LNHDA and SQIVND (reference sequence). Written as DNA, the CDR3 is TGTGCCAGTAGTATCGGGACAGGACTACATGAAAAACTGTTTTTT. It translates to CASSIGTGLHEKLFF.

The V gene is TRBV5-1, the J gene TRBJ2-5; no clear D. The DNA end lines up better with TRBJ2-7; the J call may be wrong. Germline CDR1 is SGHRS and CDR2 is YFSETQ. The CDR3 totals 14 residues. Written as DNA, the CDR3 is TGCGCCAGCAGCTTGGTATCAAGCTCCTACGAGCAGTACTTC. It yields the protein CASSLVSSSYEQYF.

This chain links TRBV5-1 with TRBJ2-5; 8 bases agree with TRBD1. The trim removed 2 bases at V and 2 bases at J, leaving 5 bases unmatched. Germline values: CDR1 SGHRS, CDR2 YFSETQ. This CDR3 comprises 15 residues. DNA for the CDR3: TGCGCCAGCAGCTTTCAGGGGGCCGGACAAGAGACCCAGTACTTC. This codes for CASSFQGAGQETQYF.

This clone appeared a single time. The chain has TRBV20-1 and TRBJ2-1; unclear D gene. V lost 3 bases and J 4 bases, leaving 4 bases between the germline ends. Germline assignment: CDR1 DFQATT and CDR2 SNEGSKA (reference sequence). The CDR3 runs 11 residues. In DNA form, the CDR3 reads TGCAGTGCTAGTCTGTACAATGAGCAGTTCTTC. It is translated as CSASLYNEQFF.

The CDR3 coding sequence is TGTGCCAGCAGCTTGAGCCTTACTGAAGCTTTCTTT. This sequence encodes CASSLSLTEAFF. V is TRBV5-5 and J is TRBJ1-1, with D hard to call. The germline gives CDR1 SGHKS, CDR2 YYEKEE (reference sequence). Trimming removed 1 base at V and 5 bases at J, with 6 bases between. CDR3 length: 12 amino acids.

The V and J genes are TRBV4-1 and TRBJ1-2; 10 nucleotides agree with TRBD1. The CDR3 sequence is 14 residues long. Germline loops: CDR1 MGHRA, CDR2 YSYEKL. Trimming at V came to 5 bases and at J to 5 bases, leaving 5 bases not matched to a gene. CDR3 sequence reads: CASSVRDRGYGYTF. The DNA for the CDR3 is TGCGCCAGCAGCGTACGGGACAGGGGATATGGCTACACCTTC.

A remark on this clone: An end of the junction does not agree with germline; a read error may underlie this. The CDR3 reads CSSSSYFSRDRGTEAFF. In DNA, the CDR3 is TGTTCCAGCAGCTCCTATTTCAGCAGGGACAGGGGAACTGAAGCTTTCTTT. The rearrangement links TRBV7-9 to TRBJ1-1; 10 bases match TRBD1. The CDR3 is 17 residues long. In germline, CDR1 is SEHNR, CDR2 FQNEAQ (reference sequence).

Comments on this clone: One end of the junction varies from germline; a read error may be responsible. The V gene is TRBV7-9, the J gene TRBJ1-1, with a possible D match to TRBD1 (6 bases). Germline loops: CDR1 SEHNR, CDR2 FQNEAQ (reference sequence). The length of the CDR3 is 14 residues. The CDR3 bases are TGTGCCAGCACCTTAACAGGGATGAACACTGAAGCTTTCTTT. It is translated as CASTLTGMNTEAFF.

CDR3 in DNA: TGCGCCAGCAAATGGGACAGGGGGCTCTACGAGCAGTACTTC. It is translated as CASKWDRGLYEQYF. The rearrangement joins TRBV10-2 to TRBJ2-5; 12 nucleotides line up with TRBD1. The closer fit of TRBJ2-7 to the DNA end suggests the J call may be wrong. The CDR3 has 14 residues. Germline lookup yields CDR1 WSHSY and CDR2 SAAADI.

This clone came up once. The chain is built from TRBV27 and TRBJ2-5, with D perhaps matching TRBD1 (5 bases). The J call may be wrong; the DNA end is better matched by TRBJ2-7. CDR3 length: 15 amino acids. CDR1 and CDR2 from the germline V gene are MNHEY and SMNVEV (reference sequence). The CDR3 region is CASSLYATVSYEQYF. In DNA form, the CDR3 reads TGTGCCAGCAGTTTATATGCGACAGTATCGTACGAGCAGTACTTC.

The chain has TRBV2 and TRBJ1-1; a possible D gene is TRBD1 (5 bases). V lost 6 bases and J 0 bases, leaving 11 bases between the germline ends. This CDR3 comprises 14 residues. CDR1 SNHLY and CDR2 FYNNEI come from the germline V gene. The CDR3 DNA sequence: TGTGCCAGCAGCGTAGTCAGGGTGAACACTGAAGCTTTCTTT. This gives the protein CASSVVRVNTEAFF.

The chain recombines TRBV2 with TRBJ2-3; tentative D call: TRBD2 (6 bases). CDR3 length: 16 residues. V was shortened by 1 base and J by 2 bases, with 13 bases between the two germline ends. Germline V gene data show CDR1 as SNHLY and CDR2 as FYNNEI. CDR3 nucleotides: TGTGCCAGCAGTGAAGAGGCGGGGCATAACACAGATACGCAGTATTTT. Its protein is CASSEEAGHNTDTQYF.

The V and J genes are TRBV6-5 and TRBJ2-5; D possibly corresponds to TRBD2 (6 bases). Germline loops: CDR1 MNHEY, CDR2 SVGAGI. CDR3 length equals 13 residues. V shed 4 bases and J shed 5 bases, with 11 bases lying between them. CDR3 protein: CASSFRDLETQYF. CDR3 nucleotide sequence: TGTGCCAGCAGTTTCCGGGACTTGGAGACCCAGTACTTC.

The chain is built from TRBV6-6 and TRBJ2-1; D possibly corresponds to TRBD2 (5 bases). Per germline, CDR1 MNHNY and CDR2 SVGAGI (reference sequence). Trimming removed 2 bases at V and 4 bases at J, with 6 bases between. The CDR3 runs to 13 residues. This CDR3 is CASSYRTYNEQFF. The CDR3 region has the DNA TGTGCCAGCAGTTACCGGACTTACAATGAGCAGTTCTTC.

The chain carries TRBV9 and TRBJ1-1; 11 positions match TRBD1. The CDR3 sequence is 16 residues long. CDR1 and CDR2 (germline): SGDLS, YYNGEE. The V gene end was trimmed by 4 bases and the J gene end by 4 bases; junction bases not matched to a gene: 9. The CDR3 loop reads CASSLSPGTGGTEAFF. CDR3 DNA sequence: TGTGCCAGCAGCCTATCACCCGGGACAGGGGGCACTGAAGCTTTCTTT. The full variable domain, rest sourced from reference TRBV9 and TRBJ1-1, is DSGVTQTPKHLITATGQRVTLRCSPRSGDLSVYWYQQSLDQGLQFLIQYYNGEERAKGNILERFSAQQFPDLHSELNLSSLELGDSALYFCASSLSPGTGGTEAFFGQGTRLTVV.

The V and J genes are TRBV5-1 and TRBJ1-6; a possible D gene is TRBD1 (5 bases). The CDR3 sequence is 16 residues long. Germline lookup yields CDR1 SGHRS and CDR2 YFSETQ. Trimming left V 4 bases short and J 9 bases short, with 20 bases between. CDR3 coding DNA: TGCGCCAGCAGCACTGCCCCGGAGCCGGGGGTTTCACCCCTCCACTTT. Translating it yields CASSTAPEPGVSPLHF.

The chain combines TRBV7-2 with TRBJ2-7; D not resolved. The CDR3 runs to 13 residues. Trimming left V 5 bases short and J 4 bases short, with 12 bases between. Germline-derived CDR1 and CDR2 are SGHTA and FQGNSA. CDR3 amino acids: CASSTRGLYEQYF. For the CDR3, the DNA is TGTGCCAGCAGCACCCGAGGTTTGTACGAGCAGTACTTC.

The chain couples TRBV18 to TRBJ1-2, with D hard to call. CDR1 KGHSH and CDR2 LQKENI come from the germline V gene. The CDR3 spans 12 residues. V was clipped by 3 bases and J by 11 bases, with 13 bases between them. The DNA of the CDR3 is TGTGCCAGCTCACCGAATGAGGGCAAATACACCTTC. It specifies CASSPNEGKYTF.

This rearrangement joins TRBV7-7 to TRBJ2-3, with D unclear. Per the germline V gene, CDR1 is SSHAT and CDR2 is FNYEAQ (reference sequence). The CDR3 is made up of 14 amino acids. Trimming took off 2 bases at V and 0 bases at J, with 6 bases between the two ends. The chain's CDR3 is CASSLFGSTDTQYF. The CDR3 DNA follows: TGTGCCAGCAGCTTATTCGGTAGCACAGATACGCAGTATTTT.

This chain joins TRBV5-4 and TRBJ1-6, with D possibly being TRBD1 (5 bases). This CDR3 comprises 17 residues. The germline CDR1 and CDR2 sequences are SGHNT and YYREEE (reference sequence). Trimming took 0 bases from V and 0 from J, leaving 10 bases between them. CDR3 in DNA: TGTGCCAGCAGCTTGGGGGGCCCCAGCTCCTATAATTCACCCCTCCACTTT. Protein: CASSLGGPSSYNSPLHF. Combining the CDR3 with reference TRBV5-4 and TRBJ1-6 gives the whole variable domain ETGVTQSPTHLIKTRGQQVTLRCSSQSGHNTVSWYQQALGQGPQFIFQYYREEENGRGNFPPRFSGLQFPNYSSELNVNALELDDSALYLCASSLGGPSSYNSPLHFGNGTRLTVT.

The J gene is TRBJ2-7, the V gene TRBV6-5, with 13 positions matching TRBD2. The germline gives CDR1 MNHEY, CDR2 SVGAGI. CDR3 length equals 16 residues. Trimming at V came to 0 bases and at J to 3 bases, leaving 2 bases not matched to a gene. CDR3 sequence reads: CASSYSGTSGNYEQYF. CDR3 DNA sequence: TGTGCCAGCAGTTACTCAGGGACTAGCGGGAACTACGAGCAGTACTTC.

A single count supports this clone. The rearrangement joins TRBV6-1 to TRBJ1-5; D not resolved. The CDR3 runs 15 residues. CDR1 MNHNS and CDR2 SASEGT come from the germline V gene. V shed 8 bases and J shed 6 bases, with 20 bases lying between them. CDR3 protein: CASSETNMVTQPQHF. In DNA, the CDR3 is TGTGCCAGCTCCGAAACCAACATGGTTACTCAGCCCCAGCATTTT.